The 24 T cell receptor beta chains below were found in one sample sequenced in a study of response to subunit inactivated influenza vaccine. TCRdb itself ran the RT-PCR reads through MiXCR, one entry per CDR3 protein. Altogether 500,000 or so distinct CDR3 sequences are present, 15% to 20% being singletons, with the ten largest covering 3%. Here the sequenced sample was CD4+ T cells sorted from PBMCs, taken approximately 25 months after vaccination. These receptors all come from a man between 50 and 69 years old who received an inactivated influenza vaccine.

This clonotype was recorded at least ten times. V usage is TRBV29-1 and J usage is TRBJ2-7; no firm D call. The CDR3 has 11 amino acids. Germline lookup yields CDR1 SQVTM and CDR2 ANQGSEA. V was shortened by 7 bases and J by 4 bases, with 11 bases between the two germline ends. The CDR3 loop reads CSAASGYEQYF. CDR3 coding DNA: TGCAGCGCTGCGTCCGGTTACGAGCAGTACTTC.

The chain combines TRBV29-1 with TRBJ2-1; D might be TRBD1 (5 bases). Trimming pared 7 bases from V and 4 bases from J, leaving 17 bases between. Germline V CDR1 and CDR2: SQVTM, ANQGSEA. The CDR3 length is 14 residues. CDR3 in DNA: TGCAGCGCCCTTCTTGGGGCTAGTTACAATGAGCAGTTCTTC. It specifies CSALLGASYNEQFF.

A few counts support this clonotype. The chain links TRBV21-1 to TRBJ2-7; the listed D gene, TRBD2, was not tested against the DNA. TRBV21-1 is a listed pseudogene. The CDR3 is 16 amino acids. CDR3 region: CASSKKEGGRAYEQYF. CDR3 DNA: TGTGCCAGCAGCAAAAAGGAAGGAGGGAGGGCTTACGAGCAGTACTTC.

The sample holds a few counts of this clonotype. Here the CDR3 DNA reads TGTGCCAGCAGCAGCGTTTGGACTGAAGCTTTCTTT. Translated, it gives CASSSVWTEAFF. This chain joins TRBV3-1 and TRBJ1-1; D is unclear. CDR1 and CDR2 from the germline V gene are LGHDT and YNNKEL (reference sequence). CDR3 length equals 12 residues. V lost 5 bases and J lost 5, with 9 bases in between.

V gene TRBV20-1 combines with J gene TRBJ2-1; D may be TRBD1 (5 bases). Germline V gene data show CDR1 as DFQATT and CDR2 as SNEGSKA (reference sequence). CDR3 length: 14 amino acids. Trimming stripped 0 bases from V and 9 bases from J, with 15 bases between. The CDR3 spells CSAREGAMSLEQFF. The DNA for the CDR3 is TGCAGTGCTAGAGAAGGGGCTATGTCCCTTGAGCAGTTCTTC.

This clonotype was found a few times. The chain has TRBV7-2 and TRBJ2-2; TRBD1 matches at 10 bases. After removal of 4 bases from V and 6 bases from J, the junction contained 8 bases not matched to a gene. Germline V gene data show CDR1 as SGHTA and CDR2 as FQGNSA. CDR3 length: 16 residues. CDR3 sequence: CASSSGRDRGPGELFF. CDR3 coding DNA: TGTGCCAGCAGCTCAGGTCGGGACAGGGGTCCCGGGGAGCTGTTTTTT.

V gene TRBV9 combines with J gene TRBJ2-1; 9 bases line up with TRBD2. With V trimmed by 1 base and J by 3 bases, 8 bases remained unmatched. CDR3 length: 17 residues. Germline CDR1 SGDLS, CDR2 YYNGEE. CDR3 sequence: CASSVTMAGGGYNEQFF. The CDR3 bases are TGTGCCAGCAGCGTAACGATGGCGGGAGGGGGCTACAATGAGCAGTTCTTC. The full variable domain, rest sourced from reference TRBV9 and TRBJ2-1, is DSGVTQTPKHLITATGQRVTLRCSPRSGDLSVYWYQQSLDQGLQFLIQYYNGEERAKGNILERFSAQQFPDLHSELNLSSLELGDSALYFCASSVTMAGGGYNEQFFGPGTRLTVL.

Many counts were recorded for this clonotype. This chain joins TRBV29-1 and TRBJ2-6; D is unclear. Germline V lookup: CDR1 SQVTM, CDR2 ANQGSEA. This CDR3 contains 12 residues. Trimming shortened V by 7 bases and J by 6 bases, and 10 bases separated the two germline ends. The CDR3 nucleotides are TGCAGCGCTGACTTTACGGCCAACGTCCTGACTTTC. Its translation is CSADFTANVLTF.

There are a few counts of this clonotype. This chain's CDR3 is CASSPVSAKNIQYF. The CDR3 nucleotides are TGTGCCAGCTCACCAGTTTCAGCCAAAAACATTCAGTACTTC. The chain employs TRBV18 and TRBJ2-4, with D uncertain. CDR3 length: 14 amino acids. The germline V gene has CDR1 KGHSH and CDR2 LQKENI. Between the trimmed V and J ends, which lost 2 bases and 0 bases, there was a span of 5 bases.

This clonotype was seen only a few times. The chain combines TRBV13 with TRBJ2-2, with 8 bases lining up with TRBD2. The V segment lost 5 bases and the J segment 5 bases; nucleotides outside the gene matches: 13. The CDR3 consists of 17 residues. Germline values: CDR1 PRHDT, CDR2 FYEKMQ (reference sequence). Here the CDR3 DNA reads TGTGCCAGCAGCGTACGGTCAGCGGGAGAGGTTACCGGGGAGCTGTTTTTT. Its protein product is CASSVRSAGEVTGELFF.

The J gene is TRBJ2-5, the V gene TRBV20-1; 9 nucleotides match TRBD2. This CDR3 has 14 amino acids. Germline-derived CDR1 and CDR2 are DFQATT and SNEGSKA (reference sequence). Trimming at V came to 0 bases and at J to 5 bases, leaving 4 bases not matched to a gene. CDR3 nucleotide sequence: TGCAGTGCTAGAGATCGAACTAGCGGGGAGACCCAGTACTTC. It codes for CSARDRTSGETQYF.

The chain is built from TRBV20-1 and TRBJ2-1; tentative D call: TRBD2 (5 bases). The V end lost 0 bases, the J end lost 3 bases, and 9 bases lay between the germline ends. CDR1 and CDR2 (germline): DFQATT, SNEGSKA (reference sequence). The CDR3 length is 14 residues. The CDR3 nucleotides are TGCAGTGCTAGAGAAAGCGGTATCTACAATGAGCAGTTCTTC. It translates to CSARESGIYNEQFF.

This clonotype appeared a few times. The V call is TRBV20-1, the J call TRBJ2-1; 9 bases line up with TRBD2. V dropped 3 bases and J dropped 7; count of bases not matched to a gene: 13. The CDR3 runs 16 residues. In germline, CDR1 is DFQATT, CDR2 SNEGSKA (reference sequence). The CDR3 spells CSASRVREGTTNEQFF. The CDR3 DNA follows: TGCAGTGCTAGTAGGGTGCGGGAGGGAACTACGAATGAGCAGTTCTTC.

CDR3 protein: CASSEGQISGNTIYF. CDR3 DNA sequence: TGTGCCAGCAGCGAGGGACAGATCTCTGGAAACACCATATATTTT. The rearrangement links TRBV3-1 to TRBJ1-3; 7 bases agree with TRBD1. This CDR3 region has 15 residues. Unmatched junction bases numbered 4, after V lost 5 bases and J lost 0 bases. Germline CDR1 LGHDT, CDR2 YNNKEL (reference sequence).

This clonotype was counted many times. The chain employs TRBV20-1 and TRBJ2-3, with 7 nucleotides matching TRBD1. The CDR3 covers 17 residues. The ends lost 0 bases at V and 2 bases at J; junction bases unmatched: 11. Germline values: CDR1 DFQATT, CDR2 SNEGSKA (reference sequence). Here the CDR3 DNA reads TGCAGTGCTAGAGATTTAAGGGACAGTGAGTCCACAGATACGCAGTATTTT. It translates to CSARDLRDSESTDTQYF.

V is TRBV21-1 and J is TRBJ2-7. TRBV21-1 counts as a pseudogene. The CDR3 length is 15 residues. CDR3 loop: CASSKAVYRSGEQYF. The CDR3 DNA sequence: TGTGCCAGCAGCAAAGCTGTATATAGGAGTGGGGAGCAGTACTTC.

This clonotype has just a few counts. The chain couples TRBV7-2 to TRBJ2-3, with D hard to call. The CDR3 totals 14 residues. The germline gives CDR1 SGHTA, CDR2 FQGNSA. Deletions cut 5 bases from V and 6 bases from J, with 15 bases between. DNA of the CDR3: TGTGCCAGCAGCCGGTCTGCCTTTGTGGATACGCAGTATTTT. Residues: CASSRSAFVDTQYF.

This clonotype was recorded many times. The chain links TRBV6-1 to TRBJ2-4, with D perhaps TRBD1 (6 bases). Germline V gene sequence: CDR1 MNHNS, CDR2 SASEGT. This CDR3 contains 13 residues. Trimming removed 6 bases at V and 7 bases at J, with 13 bases between. The CDR3 here is CASSSPGANIQYF. The DNA of the CDR3 is TGTGCCAGCAGCTCCCCAGGGGCGAACATTCAGTACTTC.

V usage is TRBV9 and J usage is TRBJ2-3; 11 bases are shared with TRBD2. The CDR3 length is 16 residues. CDR1 and CDR2 from the germline V gene are SGDLS and YYNGEE. V trimming: 0 bases; J trimming: 0 bases; junction bases outside the gene matches: 0. The CDR3: CASSVGTSGSTDTQYF. The CDR3 nucleotides read TGTGCCAGCAGCGTAGGGACTAGCGGGAGCACAGATACGCAGTATTTT. Combining the CDR3 with reference TRBV9 and TRBJ2-3 gives the whole variable domain DSGVTQTPKHLITATGQRVTLRCSPRSGDLSVYWYQQSLDQGLQFLIQYYNGEERAKGNILERFSAQQFPDLHSELNLSSLELGDSALYFCASSVGTSGSTDTQYFGPGTRLTVL.

This clonotype was seen more than once but under ten times. The chain combines TRBV15 with TRBJ2-1; 7 nucleotides align to TRBD2. This CDR3 is built from 19 residues. Germline V gene data show CDR1 as LNHNV and CDR2 as YYDKDF (reference sequence). V lost 5 bases and J lost 0; bases outside the gene matches: 16. The CDR3 nucleotides read TGTGCCACCAGCGAGGGAGGGCAGGTCCGACAAAGCTCCTACAATGAGCAGTTCTTC. This sequence encodes CATSEGGQVRQSSYNEQFF. The variable domain in full, completed from reference TRBV15 and TRBJ2-1, reads DAMVIQNPRYQVTQFGKPVTLSCSQTLNHNVMYWYQQKSSQAPKLLFHYYDKDFNNEADTPDNFQSRRPNTSFCFLDIRSPGLGDTAMYLCATSEGGQVRQSSYNEQFFGPGTRLTVL.

The chain links TRBV10-3 to TRBJ1-6, with no clear D. V lost 3 bases, J lost 4 bases, and 10 bases lay in between. This CDR3 is 15 amino acids long. Germline CDR1 reads ENHRY; CDR2 reads SYGVKD. CDR3: CAISDGQSYNSPLHF. The CDR3 DNA reads TGTGCCATCAGTGATGGGCAGTCTTATAATTCACCCCTCCACTTT.

A few counts support this clonotype. The CDR3 is CSVELLGGTEAFF. The DNA of the CDR3 is TGCAGCGTTGAACTCCTCGGGGGCACTGAAGCTTTCTTT. J is TRBJ1-1 and V is TRBV29-1; a weak D match, TRBD1 (5 bases). The germline V gene has CDR1 SQVTM and CDR2 ANQGSEA. CDR3 length: 13 residues. V shed 2 bases and J shed 4 bases, with 11 bases lying between them.

This clonotype was detected only a few times. V gene TRBV7-2 combines with J gene TRBJ2-1, with TRBD2 as a possible D gene (5 bases). Germline assignment: CDR1 SGHTA and CDR2 FQGNSA. The germline V and J ends were trimmed by 5 bases and 5 bases, with 13 bases remaining between them. There are 14 residues in the CDR3. CDR3 DNA sequence: TGTGCCAGCAGCCCCGGGAACCTGCACAATGAGCAGTTCTTC. Amino acids: CASSPGNLHNEQFF.

This clonotype was seen many times. This sequence joins TRBV7-2 and TRBJ2-7; tentatively, D is TRBD1 or TRBD2 (6 bases each). This CDR3 is built from 15 residues. Germline V lookup: CDR1 SGHTA, CDR2 FQGNSA. V dropped 6 bases and J dropped 3 bases, with 18 bases sitting between them. The CDR3 loop is CASSVVGGQYYEQYF. CDR3 bases: TGTGCCAGCAGTGTCGTTGGGGGGCAGTACTACGAGCAGTACTTC.